This T cell receptor (beta chain) was identified during a study of shared clonotypes between healthy human individuals (dated by TCRdb to about 2020). Some background on the complete study: The cohort included a few men and a couple of women between 18 and 49 years of age. Per donor, three plates each were used for CD4 naive and CD4 memory, two for CD8 naive, and one for CD8 memory. The study deeply sequenced blood TCR repertoires of five healthy adults to estimate repertoire size and the extent of clonotype sharing between individuals. To increase sequencing depth and limit assay-specific biases, different laboratories used diverse techniques to prepare libraries and sequence TCR repertoires. Leukapheresis yielded between about 0.9 and 9 billion PBMCs per donor. Here is what the overall study found, with its caveats: When several donors were compared, the shared fraction of clonotypes was about 5.4% for naive CD4, more than 3% for naive CD8, roughly 2.5% for memory CD4, and roughly 0.43% for memory CD8. Even with the large sequencing depth, rarefaction of the sorted-subset datasets indicated that sequencing was incomplete. Because the study included only a small number of donors, the genetic and exposure-history diversity represented was limited. Pairwise subsampling led to the expectation that sequencing depth would affect the degree of clonotype sharing among donors. Naive subsets generally had larger estimated clonotype richness than memory subsets. Sampling was restricted to blood, and TCR repertoires in tissue are likely to differ from TCR repertoires in blood. Clonotypes shared by all four sorted-subset donors showed higher generation probabilities than non-shared clonotypes.

Using the deep immunoSEQ assay, multiplex PCR amplified TCR CDR3 regions from genomic DNA. Extracted genomic DNA from each cell subset was distributed evenly across all wells of several immunoSEQ 96-well plates, and each plate was treated as a replicate. For sorted subsets, each replicate PCR was loaded with 200 ng genomic DNA, equivalent to approximately 27,000 T cell genomes. Purified libraries were quantified with a Qubit 3.0 fluorometer, sized on a Bioanalyzer 2100, and re-quantified with the KAPA Library Quantification kit. A separate single-read 150-cycle Illumina NextSeq 550 flow cell was used to sequence each immunoSEQ 96-well plate. In the original analysis: Because the immunoSEQ output held only junctional sequences and lacked quality scores, the filtering could not match the filtering applied to full-length reads. To assign V/J genes and CDR3, sequences were annotated using PyIR, a Python wrapper for IgBLAST v1.9, with IMGT germline references. Reads were removed for weak V/J assignments (E-value above 1e-6), missing CDR3, stop codons, out-of-frame junctions, or ambiguous translated residues. A V3J clonotype was defined by an identical inferred V gene, J gene, and CDR3 amino acid sequence. Percentage overlap between repertoires was calculated by dividing the number of shared unique clonotypes by the size of the smaller repertoire. RTK rarefaction, the Chao1 estimator, and Recon v2.1 estimates of unobserved clonotypes were used to assess repertoire richness. OLGA was used to compute generation probabilities for all TCRbeta clonotypes that the gDNA method yielded from several donors. Imported from immuneACCESS, the table was reduced by TCRdb to in-frame sequences with V and J called. These copies leave out some clones; in studies compared against another copy, an unresolved V gene accounts for under half, and the cause of the remainder is not known. That table supplies the V and J calls and clone size; D and trimming were determined from the DNA. The sample table lists under 1,100,000 clones, around 76% of them with a count of one. The leading ten clones occupy approximately 1.5% of the sample.

Donors were healthy HIV-negative adults with no recently reported acute infections or vaccinations. All donors were Caucasian adults living in Nashville, Tennessee, USA. CD4+ T cells were enriched through magnetic negative selection, after which naive cells were positively selected on CD45RA and the remaining negative fraction served as the memory subset. After blood collection by leukapheresis, PBMCs were isolated using Ficoll-Histopaque density gradient centrifugation and then cryopreserved in the vapor phase of liquid nitrogen. Analytical flow cytometry was used to check the purity and quantity of each magnetically sorted T cell population. From each sorted fraction, genomic DNA was isolated and quantified by UV absorbance on a Nanodrop 2000c. V and J are truncated by 4 bases and 10 bases respectively, leaving an intervening sequence of 15 bases. The germline V gene sets CDR1 to SGHDT and CDR2 to YYEEEE. CDR3 length: 14 amino acids, cysteine to phenylalanine. The CDR3 DNA has 42 bases and is translated from base 1.

Of note for this clone: Its antigen remains unidentified. This likely traces to a read error, being one base from a far larger clone. Distinct nucleotide sequences in the sample also encode this CDR3.

The chain employs TRBV5-6 and TRBJ1-6; a tentative D match to TRBD1 spans 6 bases. This clonotype was obtained from a man aged 18 to 30 in good health. The sequenced sample consisted of memory CD4+ T cells sorted from blood. The label giving this sample's cell subset or site can be read as: CD45RA-negative fraction. The nucleotides are TGTGCCAGCAGCGGTTTGACAGGCAACTCACCCCTCCACTTT. Its translation reads: CASSGLTGNSPLHF.